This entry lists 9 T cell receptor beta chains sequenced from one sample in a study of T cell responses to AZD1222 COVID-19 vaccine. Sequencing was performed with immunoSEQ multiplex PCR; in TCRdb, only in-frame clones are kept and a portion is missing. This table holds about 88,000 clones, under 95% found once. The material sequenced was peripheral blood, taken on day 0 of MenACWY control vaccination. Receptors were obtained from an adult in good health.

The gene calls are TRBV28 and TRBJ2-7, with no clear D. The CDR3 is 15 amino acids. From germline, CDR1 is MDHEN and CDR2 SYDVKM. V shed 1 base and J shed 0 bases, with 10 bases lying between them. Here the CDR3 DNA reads TGTGCCAGCAGTTTATTTACGGCAGGCTCCTACGAGCAGTACTTC. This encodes CASSLFTAGSYEQYF.

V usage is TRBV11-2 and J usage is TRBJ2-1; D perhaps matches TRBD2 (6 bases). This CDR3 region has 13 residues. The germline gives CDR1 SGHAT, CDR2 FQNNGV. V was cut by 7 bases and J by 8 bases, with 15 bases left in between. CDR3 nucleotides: TGTGCCAGCACCGGACCCTGGGGGGATGAGCAGTTCTTC. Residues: CASTGPWGDEQFF.

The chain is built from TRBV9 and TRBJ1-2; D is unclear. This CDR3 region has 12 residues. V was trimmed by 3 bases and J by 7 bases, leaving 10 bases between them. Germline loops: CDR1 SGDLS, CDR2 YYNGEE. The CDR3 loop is CASSELGGGYTF. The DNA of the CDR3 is TGTGCCAGCAGCGAGCTAGGAGGTGGCTACACCTTC.

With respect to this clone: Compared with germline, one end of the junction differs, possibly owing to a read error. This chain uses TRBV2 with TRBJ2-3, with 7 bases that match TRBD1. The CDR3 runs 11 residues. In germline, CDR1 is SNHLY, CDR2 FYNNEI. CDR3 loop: CASGQAFGASF. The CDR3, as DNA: TGTGCCAGCGGACAGGCGTTTGGAGCGTCCTTT.

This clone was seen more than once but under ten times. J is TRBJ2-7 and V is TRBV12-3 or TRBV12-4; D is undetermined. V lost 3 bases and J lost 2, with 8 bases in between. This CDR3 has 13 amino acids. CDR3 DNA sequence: TGTGCCAGCAGTTTCGACACAGCCTACGAGCAGTACTTC. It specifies CASSFDTAYEQYF.

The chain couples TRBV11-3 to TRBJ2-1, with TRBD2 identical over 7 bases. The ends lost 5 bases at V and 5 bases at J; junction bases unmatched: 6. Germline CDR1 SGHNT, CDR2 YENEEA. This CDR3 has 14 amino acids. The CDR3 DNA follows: TGTGCCAGCAGCACCGGTGCGGGGGACAATGAGCAGTTCTTC. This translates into CASSTGAGDNEQFF.

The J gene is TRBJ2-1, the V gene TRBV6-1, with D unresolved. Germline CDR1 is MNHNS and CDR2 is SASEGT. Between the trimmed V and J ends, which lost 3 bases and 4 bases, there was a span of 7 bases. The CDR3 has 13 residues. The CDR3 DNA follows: TGTGCCAGCAGTGATGGCAGGTACAATGAGCAGTTCTTC. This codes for CASSDGRYNEQFF.

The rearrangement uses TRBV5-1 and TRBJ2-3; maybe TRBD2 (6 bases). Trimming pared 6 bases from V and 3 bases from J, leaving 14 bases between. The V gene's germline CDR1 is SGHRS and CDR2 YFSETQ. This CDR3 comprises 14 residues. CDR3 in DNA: TGCGCCAGCAAGCCCCTGGGGGGAACAGATACGCAGTATTTT. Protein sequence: CASKPLGGTDTQYF.

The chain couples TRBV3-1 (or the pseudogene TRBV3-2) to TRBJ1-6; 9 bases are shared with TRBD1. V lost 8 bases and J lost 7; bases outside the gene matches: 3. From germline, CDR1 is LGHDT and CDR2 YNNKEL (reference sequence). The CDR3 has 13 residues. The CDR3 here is CASGDRVNSPLHF. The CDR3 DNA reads TGTGCCAGCGGGGACAGGGTGAATTCACCCCTCCACTTT.